This record looks at one T cell receptor (beta chain) sequence and its context. No cognate antigen has been identified for it. The input lacks base qualities; no much larger clone sits a single base away. The library was built by means of the immunoSEQ multiplex PCR assay. As stored in TCRdb, this immuneACCESS dataset retains in-frame rearrangements with V and J assigned. A fraction of the clones does not appear; measured against another copy, unresolved V genes explain less than half of the discrepancy, and the remainder lacks a known reason. In this sample the table shows tens of thousands of clones, roughly 80% of which occur a single time. Clones ranked in the top ten supply around 2.3% of the sample. These data are taken from a study of T cells in narcolepsy (dated by TCRdb to the late 2010s). Background on the whole study: Patients with narcolepsy type 1 or type 2 (NT1, NT2) were enrolled in the study together with healthy control donors. To look for autoreactive T cells in narcolepsy patients that target self-antigens of hypocretin neurons (hypocretin, TRIB2), the study used TCR Vbeta sequencing to follow clonotypes in blood and CSF. Beyond this particular receptor, the publication reports: Numbers of sequenced blood memory CD4+ clonotypes were comparable, with averages of some 38,000 in patients and around 30,000 in controls. According to the report, autoreactive clonotypes were detected serially in the blood of the same patients and of different patients, but not in healthy controls. No sequences matching autoreactive T cell clones were present in some of the blood memory CD4+ repertoires from patients and controls. Plots comparing CSF and blood CD4+ T cell clonotypes from the same patient highlighted HCRT-specific and TRIB2-specific autoreactive clonotypes.

Memory CD4+ T cells were sorted ex vivo from peripheral blood of narcolepsy patients and healthy controls for TCR Vbeta sequencing. As encoded in the germline V gene, CDR1 is SGHAT while CDR2 is FQNNGV. Inclusive of the bounding cysteine and phenylalanine, the CDR3 is 16 residues long. Just CDR3 DNA is preserved here, 48 bases in frame from base 1. The V end gives up 1 base and the J end 1 base, leaving 2 bases in the junction not matched to a gene. The specimen sequenced was CD45RA- memory CD4+ T cells from PBMCs. The cell subset or site label, as the study defines it: memory T cells sorted ex vivo from peripheral blood. The TCR was taken from a human donor with narcolepsy. This receptor chain uses TRBV11-2 and TRBJ2-3, and 10 bases in between align with TRBD2. The CDR3 region reads CASSLVAGGRTDTQYF. The nucleotide sequence is given as TGTGCCAGCAGCTTAGTAGCGGGGGGCCGCACAGATACGCAGTATTTT. The reference TRBV11-2 and TRBJ2-3 proteins fill in what lies around the CDR3, so the full variable domain reads EAGVAQSPRYKIIEKRQSVAFWCNPISGHATLYWYQQILGQGPKLLIQFQNNGVVDDSQLPKDRFSAERLKGVDSTLKIQPAKLEDSAVYLCASSLVAGGRTDTQYFGPGTRLTVL.